This passage covers 23 T cell receptor beta chains from one sample sequenced in a study of molecular identifiers for immune sequencing clone quantification. TCRdb passed the PCR reads through MiXCR, listing each CDR3 protein once. The sample contains around 25,000 distinct CDR3 sequences, roughly 15% of which appear only once. The sequenced sample was naive CD8+ T cells from blood, with Jurkat cell RNA spiked in. Subset in this sample: FACS-sorted CD8+CD4-CCR7+CD45RA+ naive T cells. These receptors originate from a human donor in good health. Some libraries in this study had Jurkat cell RNA spiked in.

This clonotype occurred many times. V usage is TRBV27 and J usage is TRBJ2-2; no definite D call. CDR3 length equals 13 residues. V lost 5 bases, J lost 4 bases, and 8 bases lay in between. Germline V CDR1 and CDR2: MNHEY, SMNVEV (reference sequence). The CDR3 coding sequence is TGTGCCAGCAGTCCGTCTACCACCGGGGAGCTGTTTTTT. Translated: CASSPSTTGELFF.

At least ten counts were recorded for this clonotype. The genes are TRBV27 and TRBJ2-3; no clear D. Germline V lookup: CDR1 MNHEY, CDR2 SMNVEV (reference sequence). The CDR3 spans 14 residues. Trimming stripped 0 bases from V and 4 bases from J, with 8 bases between. CDR3 DNA sequence: TGTGCCAGCAGTTTATCAGGGTACGCAGATACGCAGTATTTT. Protein: CASSLSGYADTQYF.

This clonotype came up many times. The chain couples TRBV4-2 to TRBJ2-7; TRBD1 matches at 11 bases. The CDR3 has 16 residues. J lost 6 bases, V lost 1 base, and 8 bases had no gene match. Per germline, CDR1 LGHNA and CDR2 YNFKEQ. In DNA, the CDR3 is TGTGCCAGCAGCCAAGGGCCGGGACAGGGGGTATTCGAGCAGTACTTC. Translation gives CASSQGPGQGVFEQYF.

Relative to its sample, this clonotype is medium-sized. The chain recombines TRBV7-2 with TRBJ2-3; no clear D. The V end lost 3 bases, the J end lost 1 base, and 14 bases lay between the germline ends. Germline V lookup: CDR1 SGHTA, CDR2 FQGNSA. The CDR3 covers 16 residues. The CDR3: CASSFIVVHGTDTQYF. The CDR3 coding sequence is TGTGCCAGCAGCTTTATCGTGGTGCACGGCACAGATACGCAGTATTTT.

By sample fraction, this clonotype is medium-sized. This sequence joins TRBV7-2 and TRBJ2-5; 14 bases align to TRBD2. The CDR3 totals 17 residues. V shed 1 base, J shed 2 bases, and the junction held 3 bases outside the gene matches. Per germline, CDR1 SGHTA and CDR2 FQGNSA. DNA of the CDR3: TGTGCCAGCAGCTTAGACGGGACTAGCGGGGGACAAGAGACCCAGTACTTC. This translates into CASSLDGTSGGQETQYF.

Ten or more counts support this clonotype. CDR3 loop: CASSLGVSKGDTQYF. In nucleotides, the CDR3 is TGCGCCAGCAGCCTAGGGGTGAGCAAGGGAGATACGCAGTATTTT. V is TRBV4-1 and J is TRBJ2-3, with D perhaps TRBD1 (5 bases). The CDR3 is made up of 15 amino acids. CDR1 is MGHRA, CDR2 YSYEKL, per germline. V was clipped by 4 bases and J by 5 bases, with 16 bases between them.

This clonotype qualifies as medium-sized. The chain links TRBV28 to TRBJ1-5; D not certain. This CDR3 has 11 residues. Germline lookup yields CDR1 MDHEN and CDR2 SYDVKM. Trimming removed 4 bases at V and 6 bases at J, with 4 bases between. The CDR3 loop is CASSYGQPQHF. The DNA for the CDR3 is TGTGCCAGCAGTTACGGTCAGCCCCAGCATTTT.

By share of the sample, this clonotype is medium-sized (0.01 to 0.1%). V and J are TRBV6-5 and TRBJ2-3; D not resolved. Looked up from germline, CDR1 is MNHEY and CDR2 is SVGAGI. The CDR3 has 11 amino acids. Trimming took off 4 bases at V and 2 bases at J, with 1 base between the two ends. CDR3 DNA sequence: TGTGCCAGCAGTTCCACAGATACGCAGTATTTT. Protein: CASSSTDTQYF.

The sample holds many counts of this clonotype. The chain has TRBV5-6 and TRBJ1-2; 9 nucleotides line up with TRBD1. The CDR3 length is 14 residues. In germline, CDR1 is SGHDT, CDR2 YYEEEE. With V trimmed by 2 bases and J by 4 bases, 3 bases remained unmatched. CDR3 in amino acids: CASSLRDRAYGYTF. For the CDR3, the DNA is TGTGCCAGCAGCTTAAGGGACAGGGCCTATGGCTACACCTTC.

This clonotype was counted many times. The chain couples TRBV7-8 to TRBJ2-2; 10 bases are shared with TRBD2. The CDR3 sequence is 15 residues long. V lost 0 bases to trimming and J lost 7 bases; unmatched junction nucleotides: 2. CDR1 and CDR2 (germline): SGHVS, FQNEAQ. The CDR3 is CASSLALAGFGELFF. CDR3 bases: TGTGCCAGCAGCTTAGCACTAGCGGGGTTCGGGGAGCTGTTTTTT.

Relative to its sample, this clonotype is medium-sized (0.01 to 0.1%). V gene TRBV29-1 combines with J gene TRBJ2-3; D remains ambiguous. Trimming cost V 4 bases and J 2 bases, with 13 bases left between them. This CDR3 contains 14 residues. CDR1 is SQVTM, CDR2 ANQGSEA, per germline. The CDR3 loop is CSVVGQSYTDTQYF. The DNA of the CDR3 is TGCAGCGTTGTTGGGCAGAGCTACACAGATACGCAGTATTTT.

V usage is TRBV5-1 and J usage is TRBJ2-2; D is perhaps TRBD1 (6 bases). Germline V gene lookup returns CDR1 SGHRS and CDR2 YFSETQ. V lost 0 bases to trimming and J lost 4 bases, with 16 bases between them. The CDR3 runs 17 residues. CDR3 protein: CASSLENRDNSTGELFF. For the CDR3, the DNA is TGCGCCAGCAGCTTGGAGAACAGGGACAATAGCACCGGGGAGCTGTTTTTT.

This chain connects TRBV5-1 to TRBJ2-7; possible D gene TRBD2, 5 bases. This CDR3 has 12 residues. The germline V gene has CDR1 SGHRS and CDR2 YFSETQ. The V end was cut by 4 bases, the J end by 3 bases, with 8 bases between. This CDR3 is CASSPGFYEQYF. CDR3 sequence (DNA): TGCGCCAGCAGCCCGGGGTTCTACGAGCAGTACTTC.

This clonotype was seen once. Just one base apart from a much larger clone, this may be a read error. This chain connects TRBV12-3 or TRBV12-4 to TRBJ2-1; D may be TRBD1 (5 bases). This CDR3 has 13 residues. The CDR3 sequence: CASGASSYSEQFF. Here the CDR3 DNA reads TGTGCCAGCGGGGCGAGCTCCTACAGTGAGCAGTTCTTC.

In its sample, this clonotype was seen many times. This chain's CDR3 is CASSLGGRTRADTQYF. CDR3 sequence (DNA): TGTGCCAGCAGCTTAGGTGGCAGAACCAGGGCAGATACGCAGTATTTT. The chain links TRBV13 to TRBJ2-3; perhaps TRBD1 as D (5 bases). The CDR3 is 16 residues long. Trimming shortened V by 0 bases and J by 4 bases, and 14 bases separated the two germline ends. The germline CDR1 and CDR2 sequences are PRHDT and FYEKMQ (reference sequence).

This clonotype was detected many times. The gene calls are TRBV25-1 and TRBJ1-4; 7 nucleotides line up with TRBD1. The germline V gene has CDR1 MGHDK and CDR2 SYGVNS. CDR3 length equals 13 residues. V was clipped by 7 bases and J by 3 bases; unmatched bases: 2. The CDR3 spells CASNQGANEKLFF. Here the CDR3 DNA reads TGTGCCAGCAACCAGGGGGCTAATGAAAAACTGTTTTTT.

In its sample, this clonotype was seen many times. The chain combines TRBV28 with TRBJ1-5; 9 bases align to TRBD1. The CDR3 contains 19 residues. From germline, CDR1 is MDHEN and CDR2 SYDVKM. The V gene end was trimmed by 2 bases and the J gene end by 0 bases; junction bases not matched to a gene: 11. The CDR3: CASSLDRTGALYSNQPQHF. CDR3 nucleotide sequence: TGTGCCAGCAGTTTAGATAGGACAGGGGCCCTATATAGCAATCAGCCCCAGCATTTT. Full variable domain (outside the CDR3, taken from reference TRBV28 and TRBJ1-5): DVKVTQSSRYLVKRTGEKVFLECVQDMDHENMFWYRQDPGLGLRLIYFSYDVKMKEKGDIPEGYSVSREKKERFSLILESASTNQTSMYLCASSLDRTGALYSNQPQHFGDGTRLSIL.

This clonotype was found many times. This chain joins TRBV27 and TRBJ2-4, with 7 bases lining up with TRBD1. Germline V gene lookup returns CDR1 MNHEY and CDR2 SMNVEV (reference sequence). CDR3 length: 17 amino acids. Trimming cost V 2 bases and J 1 base; bases outside gene matches: 8. The CDR3 region has the DNA TGTGCCAGCAGTTTAACCGGACAGGTCGCCGCCAAAAACATTCAGTACTTC. This codes for CASSLTGQVAAKNIQYF.

This clonotype was observed many times. The chain carries TRBV6-5 and TRBJ1-1; D remains unclear. Germline CDR1 MNHEY, CDR2 SVGAGI. The germline V and J ends were trimmed by 2 bases and 1 base, with 11 bases remaining between them. CDR3 length equals 15 residues. CDR3 nucleotides: TGTGCCAGCAGTTACGGACCTGGCCAGAACACTGAAGCTTTCTTT. Protein: CASSYGPGQNTEAFF.

In its sample, this clonotype was seen many times. The CDR3 region is CASSQDPGALLEQYF. Written as DNA, the CDR3 is TGCGCCAGCAGCCAAGATCCCGGGGCCCTCCTGGAGCAGTACTTC. The gene calls are TRBV4-1 and TRBJ2-7; tentatively, D is TRBD1 or TRBD2 (5 bases each). The CDR3 length is 15 residues. The V gene lost 0 bases and the J gene lost 7 bases, with 16 bases spanning the gap. Germline CDR1 reads MGHRA; CDR2 reads YSYEKL.

In this sample, this clonotype turned up many times. The chain uses TRBV7-2 and TRBJ2-4; D possibly uses TRBD1 or TRBD2 (5 bases each). Per the germline V gene, CDR1 is SGHTA and CDR2 is FQGNSA. CDR3 size: 12 residues. Between the trimmed V and J ends, which lost 5 bases and 8 bases, there was a span of 10 bases. CDR3 protein: CASSRDHDIQYF. The DNA for the CDR3 is TGTGCCAGCAGCCGGGACCACGACATTCAGTACTTC.

This clonotype turned up a few times. This CDR3 fails to terminate in the conserved phenylalanine or tryptophan, so it likely reflects a read error. The V gene is TRBV5-1, the J gene TRBJ1-1; D not certain. V gave up 7 bases and J gave up 5 bases, with 12 bases separating them. The germline CDR1 and CDR2 sequences are SGHRS and YFSETQ. The CDR3 extends over 12 amino acids. The CDR3 sequence: CASCSDMTEAFL. CDR3 DNA sequence: TGCGCCAGCTGCTCCGACATGACTGAAGCTTTCCTT.

This chain links TRBV6-5 with TRBJ2-3; D gene ambiguous. This CDR3 is built from 16 residues. The V end was cut by 2 bases, the J end by 4 bases, with 16 bases between. CDR1 and CDR2 from the germline V gene are MNHEY and SVGAGI. CDR3 sequence: CASSYMSPRASDTQYF. The CDR3 nucleotides are TGTGCCAGCAGTTACATGTCCCCTCGTGCTTCAGATACGCAGTATTTT.